The 19 T cell receptor beta chains in this list originate from one sample, sequenced in a study of blood T cell repertoires in COVID-19. This table comes from immunoSEQ multiplex PCR, and its TCRdb copy is limited to in-frame clones, with some not included. The table has around 430,000 clones, around 88% seen once. Sequenced input: peripheral blood. Every receptor here comes from a woman between 50 and 59 years old with COVID-19, enrolled during active disease.

The J gene is TRBJ1-1, the V gene TRBV5-6, with 9 bases aligning to TRBD1. The CDR3 has 14 residues. Trimming removed 4 bases from V and 5 bases from J; junction bases left unmatched: 6. Per the germline V gene, CDR1 is SGHDT and CDR2 is YYEEEE. CDR3 sequence reads: CASSPRTGATEAFF. CDR3 in DNA: TGTGCCAGCAGCCCCCGGACAGGGGCGACTGAAGCTTTCTTT.

The chain couples TRBV5-1 to TRBJ1-4; 7 bases align to TRBD1. The CDR3 covers 15 residues. Trimming at V came to 4 bases and at J to 4 bases, leaving 7 bases not matched to a gene. Germline values: CDR1 SGHRS, CDR2 YFSETQ. CDR3 DNA sequence: TGCGCCAGCAGCCCCGGGACAGCCTTTAATGAAAAACTGTTTTTT. It yields the protein CASSPGTAFNEKLFF.

The genes are TRBV24-1 and TRBJ1-1, with a tentative D call TRBD1 (6 bases). The CDR3 contains 13 residues. From germline, CDR1 is KGHDR and CDR2 SFDVKD. The V gene lost 4 bases and the J gene lost 6 bases, with 11 bases spanning the gap. CDR3 residues: CATSESAGAEAFF. DNA for the CDR3: TGTGCCACCAGTGAATCAGCAGGGGCTGAAGCTTTCTTT.

The chain joins TRBV18 to TRBJ1-1; D is possibly TRBD1 (6 bases). V was pared by 6 bases and J by 3 bases, with 11 bases between. Looked up from germline, CDR1 is KGHSH and CDR2 is LQKENI. This CDR3 has 13 amino acids. In DNA, the CDR3 is TGTGCCAGCTCGCGGGGGCGCGACACTGAAGCTTTCTTT. It yields the protein CASSRGRDTEAFF.

This clone was counted a single time. The chain couples TRBV5-4 to TRBJ1-6, with TRBD1 identical over 8 bases. CDR3 length equals 18 residues. The V and J ends lost 4 bases and 8 bases, in that order; junction bases with no gene match: 17. The germline V gene has CDR1 SGHNT and CDR2 YYREEE (reference sequence). The CDR3: CASSRRNRPGTGHSPLHF. CDR3 DNA sequence: TGTGCCAGCAGCCGCAGGAACAGACCCGGGACAGGCCATTCACCCCTCCACTTT.

This chain connects TRBV6-5 to TRBJ1-2; 7 bases align to TRBD1. V lost 10 bases and J lost 8; bases outside the gene matches: 7. CDR3 length: 11 amino acids. Germline CDR1 and CDR2: MNHEY and SVGAGI. In nucleotides, the CDR3 is TGTGCCACCGGGGACAGCCGGGGCTACACCTTC. It translates to CATGDSRGYTF.

With respect to this clone: Additional DNA sequences in this sample encode the identical CDR3. J is TRBJ1-1 and V is TRBV29-1; 10 nucleotides align to TRBD1. V lost 5 bases and J lost 4; bases outside the gene matches: 1. Germline CDR1 and CDR2: SQVTM and ANQGSEA. CDR3 length: 12 amino acids. The CDR3 DNA reads as TGCAGCGTTCGGACAGGGGGCACTGAAGCTTTCTTT. Translation gives CSVRTGGTEAFF.

The rearrangement joins TRBV2 to TRBJ2-1; D is uncertain. Germline assignment: CDR1 SNHLY and CDR2 FYNNEI. The length of the CDR3 is 11 residues. The ends were cut back, 4 bases at V and 10 bases at J, with 8 bases in the middle. CDR3 nucleotides: TGTGCCAGCAGTGGTCACCTAGAGCAGTTCTTC. It specifies CASSGHLEQFF.

This chain connects TRBV2 to TRBJ2-1; TRBD1 might be the D (5 bases). CDR3 length equals 11 residues. Germline V gene sequence: CDR1 SNHLY, CDR2 FYNNEI. Trimming took off 6 bases at V and 10 bases at J, with 10 bases between the two ends. CDR3 residues: CASSGPGEQFF. In DNA form, the CDR3 reads TGTGCCAGCAGCGGCCCAGGGGAGCAGTTCTTC. The full variable domain, in which reference TRBV2 and TRBJ2-1 provide the parts outside the CDR3, is EPEVTQTPSHQVTQMGQEVILRCVPISNHLYFYWYRQILGQKVEFLVSFYNNEISEKSEIFDDQFSVERPDGSNFTLKIRSTKLEDSAMYFCASSGPGEQFFGPGTRLTVL.

The chain links TRBV7-9 to TRBJ2-7; tentative D call: TRBD1 (5 bases). The CDR3 totals 16 residues. The V and J ends lost 2 bases and 5 bases respectively, with 19 bases between them. Germline V gives CDR1 SEHNR, CDR2 FQNEAQ (reference sequence). CDR3 residues: CASSLTNPGNSHEQYF. Here the CDR3 DNA reads TGTGCCAGCAGCTTAACGAACCCAGGGAATTCGCACGAGCAGTACTTC.

The V call is TRBV7-3, the J call TRBJ1-2; TRBD1 agrees at 8 bases. Germline V gene data show CDR1 as SGHTA and CDR2 as FQGTGA. The junction had 5 bases not matched to a gene; V was cut back by 4 bases and J by 7 bases. The CDR3 has 13 residues. The chain's CDR3 is CASSYGGTGGYTF. Written as DNA, the CDR3 is TGTGCCAGCAGCTACGGAGGGACAGGTGGCTACACCTTC.

The chain is built from TRBV5-1 and TRBJ2-3; 7 positions match TRBD2. Unmatched junction bases numbered 7, after V lost 0 bases and J lost 0 bases. Germline V gene data show CDR1 as SGHRS and CDR2 as YFSETQ. The CDR3 has 17 amino acids. For the CDR3, the DNA is TGCGCCAGCAGCTTGGAAGGGCGGGGGAGTAGCACAGATACGCAGTATTTT. This codes for CASSLEGRGSSTDTQYF.

The chain has TRBV19 and TRBJ1-2; D gene unclear. This CDR3 has 14 residues. The V and J ends lost 7 bases and 1 base respectively, with 13 bases between them. The V gene's germline CDR1 is LNHDA and CDR2 SQIVND (reference sequence). CDR3 sequence: CASISDGSNYGYTF. CDR3 in DNA: TGTGCCAGTATTAGCGACGGGAGTAACTATGGCTACACCTTC.

The V gene is TRBV19, the J gene TRBJ2-4; TRBD1 is a possible D gene (5 bases). Trimming pared 4 bases from V and 5 bases from J, leaving 15 bases between. Germline-derived CDR1 and CDR2 are LNHDA and SQIVND (reference sequence). This CDR3 spans 15 amino acids. As DNA, the CDR3 is TGTGCCAGTAGTAGGGCCCGCAGGGTCGAAAACATTCAGTACTTC. Translated: CASSRARRVENIQYF. Full variable domain (outside the CDR3, taken from reference TRBV19 and TRBJ2-4): DGGITQSPKYLFRKEGQNVTLSCEQNLNHDAMYWYRQDPGQGLRLIYYSQIVNDFQKGDIAEGYSVSREKKESFPLTVTSAQKNPTAFYLCASSRARRVENIQYFGAGTRLSVL.

This chain joins TRBV5-6 and TRBJ1-4; D not certain. The CDR3 consists of 13 residues. Germline assignment: CDR1 SGHDT and CDR2 YYEEEE. V lost 1 base to trimming and J lost 3 bases, with 4 bases between them. Here the CDR3 reads CASSLSANEKLFF. In DNA, the CDR3 is TGTGCCAGCAGCTTGTCGGCTAATGAAAAACTGTTTTTT. Full variable domain (remainder filled in from reference TRBV5-6 and TRBJ1-4): DAGVTQSPTHLIKTRGQQVTLRCSPKSGHDTVSWYQQALGQGPQFIFQYYEEEERQRGNFPDRFSGHQFPNYSSELNVNALLLGDSALYLCASSLSANEKLFFGSGTQLSVL.

The V call is TRBV30, the J call TRBJ2-3; the D is unclear. V was shortened by 0 bases and J by 11 bases, with 9 bases between the two germline ends. Per the germline V gene, CDR1 is GTSNPN and CDR2 is SVGIG (reference sequence). CDR3 size: 11 residues. The chain's CDR3 is CAWSVGFKQYF. CDR3 nucleotides: TGTGCCTGGAGTGTCGGGTTCAAGCAGTATTTT.

The chain uses TRBV10-3 and TRBJ2-5; 10 positions agree with TRBD1. Germline CDR1 and CDR2: ENHRY and SYGVKD. This CDR3 spans 16 amino acids. Losses at the gene ends were 2 bases for V and 4 bases for J; bases not matched to a gene: 7. The CDR3 DNA sequence: TGTGCCATCAGTGAGACGGGACAGGGGAATCGAGAGACCCAGTACTTC. Protein sequence: CAISETGQGNRETQYF.

The chain has TRBV5-1 and TRBJ2-7; 9 bases are a match to TRBD1. Germline V lookup: CDR1 SGHRS, CDR2 YFSETQ. Trimming took 2 bases from V and 6 from J; bases not matched to a gene: 3. CDR3 length: 13 amino acids. The CDR3 DNA is TGCGCCAGCAGCTTCGGACAGGGGACCGAGCAGTACTTC. It encodes CASSFGQGTEQYF.

Only one count was recorded for this clone. The gene calls are TRBV2 and TRBJ2-1; 12 bases map to TRBD2. The V segment lost 6 bases and the J segment 9 bases; nucleotides outside the gene matches: 12. This CDR3 spans 16 amino acids. CDR1 SNHLY and CDR2 FYNNEI come from the germline V gene. In DNA, the CDR3 is TGTGCCAGCAGAACTGGGCTAGCGGGGGGGCCGGGTGAGCAGTTCTTC. The encoded protein is CASRTGLAGGPGEQFF.